The rows below give T cell receptor beta chains drawn from one sample of a study of cytomegalovirus exposure and HLA in healthy donors. The repertoire was sequenced with immunoSEQ multiplex PCR; TCRdb's copy has only in-frame clones and lacks some. The data hold around 130,000 clones, with around 70% observed a single time. Material for sequencing was PBMCs. Receptor source: a man aged 40-49 years in good health and CMV-seropositive. CDR3s include the opening cysteine and the closing phenylalanine or tryptophan. Each record gives: clone size, V gene, J gene, D gene, CDR3 protein, CDR3 DNA. D genes are given only for firm matches. Not every row has a clone size; where given, it reads once, few, many or a size class.

size: .
V: TRBV5-1
J: TRBJ2-7
D: TRBD1
CDR3: CASSTWTGFLYEQYF
DNA: TGCGCCAGCAGCACCTGGACAGGGTTTCTCTACGAGCAGTACTTC

size: .
V: TRBV21-1
J: TRBJ1-6
D: .
CDR3: CASSSQGQGSPLHF
DNA: TGTGCCAGCAGTTCACAGGGTCAAGGTTCACCCCTCCACTTT

size: .
V: TRBV10-2
J: TRBJ1-6
D: .
CDR3: CASSLDRSSYNSPLHF
DNA: TGCGCCAGCAGCCTCGACAGGAGCTCCTATAATTCACCCCTCCACTTT

size: .
V: TRBV28
J: TRBJ2-5
D: TRBD2
CDR3: CASSFSGLGKETQYF
DNA: TGTGCCAGCAGTTTTTCGGGACTAGGAAAAGAGACCCAGTACTTC

size: .
V: TRBV19
J: TRBJ1-2
D: .
CDR3: CASSIGAGAQGYTF
DNA: TGTGCCAGTAGTATAGGCGCAGGGGCGCAGGGCTACACCTTC

size: .
V: TRBV28
J: TRBJ2-7
D: TRBD2
CDR3: CASSREGGYEQYF
DNA: TGTGCCAGCAGCCGGGAGGGTGGATACGAGCAGTACTTC

size: .
V: TRBV28
J: TRBJ2-1
D: .
CDR3: CASSLNVVGSNEQFF
DNA: TGTGCCAGCAGTTTAAACGTTGTCGGGAGCAATGAGCAGTTCTTC

size: .
V: TRBV25-1
J: TRBJ1-6
D: .
CDR3: CASSVGRVNSPLHF
DNA: TGTGCCAGCAGTGTGGGCAGGGTCAACTCACCCCTCCACTTT

size: few
V: TRBV6-5
J: TRBJ1-4
D: TRBD1
CDR3: CASSYSTGGKLFF
DNA: TGTGCCAGCAGTTACTCGACAGGGGGAAAACTGTTTTTT

size: .
V: TRBV7-8
J: TRBJ2-1
D: .
CDR3: CASSSRPTQDNEQFF
DNA: TGTGCCAGCAGCTCCCGCCCGACTCAAGACAATGAGCAGTTCTTC

size: .
V: TRBV30
J: TRBJ2-1
D: TRBD2
CDR3: CAWSSGLAGTSEQFF
DNA: TGTGCCTGGAGTTCAGGACTAGCGGGAACGAGTGAGCAGTTCTTC

size: .
V: TRBV28
J: TRBJ2-7
D: TRBD1
CDR3: CASSNPGQGGYEQYF
DNA: TGTGCCAGCAGCAATCCGGGACAGGGGGGCTACGAGCAGTACTTC

size: once
V: TRBV5-4
J: TRBJ1-4
D: .
CDR3: CASSLGQTNEKLFF
DNA: TGTGCCAGCAGCTTGGGACAAACTAATGAAAAACTGTTTTTT

size: .
V: TRBV5-6
J: TRBJ2-7
D: .
CDR3: CASSTTTSGKQYF
DNA: TGTGCCAGCAGTACTACCACGTCGGGTAAGCAGTACTTC

size: .
V: TRBV5-8
J: TRBJ1-5
D: TRBD1
CDR3: CASSLTPGTARFSNQPQHF
DNA: TGTGCCAGCAGCTTGACCCCCGGGACAGCTAGATTTAGCAATCAGCCCCAGCATTTT

size: few
V: TRBV19
J: TRBJ2-1
D: TRBD2
CDR3: CASSIDRLAEQFF
DNA: TGTGCCAGTAGTATAGACCGACTAGCGGAACAGTTCTTC

size: .
V: TRBV7-9
J: TRBJ1-1
D: .
CDR3: CASSSSRSPGTEAFF
DNA: TGTGCCAGCAGCTCCTCCCGCTCCCCCGGCACTGAAGCTTTCTTT